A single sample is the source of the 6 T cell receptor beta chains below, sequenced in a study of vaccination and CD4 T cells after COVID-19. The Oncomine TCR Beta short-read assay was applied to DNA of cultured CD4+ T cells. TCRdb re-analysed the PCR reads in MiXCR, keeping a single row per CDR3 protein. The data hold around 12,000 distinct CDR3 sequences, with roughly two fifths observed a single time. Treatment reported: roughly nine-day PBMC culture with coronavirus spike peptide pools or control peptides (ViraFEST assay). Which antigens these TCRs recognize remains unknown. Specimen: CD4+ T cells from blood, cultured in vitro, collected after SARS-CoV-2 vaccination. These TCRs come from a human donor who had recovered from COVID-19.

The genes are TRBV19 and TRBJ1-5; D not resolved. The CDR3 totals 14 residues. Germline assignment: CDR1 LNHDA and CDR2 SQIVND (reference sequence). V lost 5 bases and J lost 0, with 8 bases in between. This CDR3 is CASSPQDSNQPQHF. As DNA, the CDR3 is TGTGCCAGTAGTCCACAAGATAGCAATCAGCCCCAGCATTTT.

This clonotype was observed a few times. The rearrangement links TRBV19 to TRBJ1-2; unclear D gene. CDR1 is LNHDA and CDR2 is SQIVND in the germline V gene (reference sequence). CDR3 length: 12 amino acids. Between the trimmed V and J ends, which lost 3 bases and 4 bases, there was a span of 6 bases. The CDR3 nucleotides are TGTGCCAGTAGTATCTCTGTCTATGGCTACACCTTC. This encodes CASSISVYGYTF.

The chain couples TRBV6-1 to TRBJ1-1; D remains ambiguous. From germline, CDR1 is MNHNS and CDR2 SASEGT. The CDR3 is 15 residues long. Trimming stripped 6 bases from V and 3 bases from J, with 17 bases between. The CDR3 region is CASRPRGNGDTEAFF. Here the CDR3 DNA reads TGTGCCAGCAGGCCCAGAGGGAACGGGGACACTGAAGCTTTCTTT.

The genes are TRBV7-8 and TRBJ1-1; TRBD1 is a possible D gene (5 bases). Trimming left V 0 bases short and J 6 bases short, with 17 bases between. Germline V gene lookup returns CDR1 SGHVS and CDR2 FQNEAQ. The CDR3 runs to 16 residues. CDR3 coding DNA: TGTGCCAGCAGCTTAGCGAAGGGGCAGAGAGGCGCTGAAGCTTTCTTT. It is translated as CASSLAKGQRGAEAFF.

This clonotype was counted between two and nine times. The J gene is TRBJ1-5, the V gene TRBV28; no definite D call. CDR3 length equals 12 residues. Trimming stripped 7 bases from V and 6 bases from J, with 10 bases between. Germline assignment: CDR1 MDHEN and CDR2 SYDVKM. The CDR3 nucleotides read TGTGCCAGCACGACCCCTGGTCAGCCCCAGCATTTT. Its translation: CASTTPGQPQHF.

CDR3 sequence (DNA): TGTGCCAGCAGCTTAGCAGGAGGGGGCGGTCAGCCCCAGCATTTT. It is translated as CASSLAGGGGQPQHF. This chain joins TRBV7-2 and TRBJ1-5, with TRBD1 identical over 7 bases. The V gene's germline CDR1 is SGHTA and CDR2 FQGNSA. CDR3 length: 15 residues. V trimming: 0 bases; J trimming: 6 bases; junction bases outside the gene matches: 5. Complete variable domain (other parts from reference TRBV7-2 and TRBJ1-5): GAGVSQSPSNKVTEKGKDVELRCDPISGHTALYWYRQSLGQGLEFLIYFQGNSAPDKSGLPSDRFSAERTGGSVSTLTIQRTQQEDSAVYLCASSLAGGGGQPQHFGDGTRLSIL.